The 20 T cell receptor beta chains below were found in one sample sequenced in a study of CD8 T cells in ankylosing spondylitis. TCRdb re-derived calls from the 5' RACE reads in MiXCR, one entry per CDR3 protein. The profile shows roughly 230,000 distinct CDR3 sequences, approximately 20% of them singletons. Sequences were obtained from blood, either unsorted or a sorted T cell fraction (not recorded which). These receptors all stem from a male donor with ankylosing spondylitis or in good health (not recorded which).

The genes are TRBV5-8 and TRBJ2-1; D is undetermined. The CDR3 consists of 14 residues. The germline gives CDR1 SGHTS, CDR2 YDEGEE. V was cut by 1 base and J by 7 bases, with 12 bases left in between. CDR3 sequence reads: CASSLTHLRNEQFF. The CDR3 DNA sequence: TGTGCCAGCAGCTTGACCCATCTCCGAAATGAGCAGTTCTTC.

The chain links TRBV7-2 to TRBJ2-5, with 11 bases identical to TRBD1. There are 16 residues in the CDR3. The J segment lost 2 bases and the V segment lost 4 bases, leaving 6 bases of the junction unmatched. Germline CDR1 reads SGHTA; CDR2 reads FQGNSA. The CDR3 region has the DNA TGTGCCAGCAGCTCAGGACAGGGGGCATGGCAAGAGACCCAGTACTTC. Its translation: CASSSGQGAWQETQYF.

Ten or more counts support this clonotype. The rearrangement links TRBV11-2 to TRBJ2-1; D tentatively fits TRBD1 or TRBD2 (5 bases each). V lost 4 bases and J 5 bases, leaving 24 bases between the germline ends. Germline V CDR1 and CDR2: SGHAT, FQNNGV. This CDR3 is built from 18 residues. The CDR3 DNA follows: TGTGCCAGCAGCTGGGACCCTTACCGGGACCTTAGGGACAATGAGCAGTTCTTC. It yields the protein CASSWDPYRDLRDNEQFF.

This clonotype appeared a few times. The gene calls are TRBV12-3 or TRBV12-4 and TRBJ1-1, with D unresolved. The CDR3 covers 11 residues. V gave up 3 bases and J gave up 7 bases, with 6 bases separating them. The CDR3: CASSLNHEAFF. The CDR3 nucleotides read TGTGCCAGCAGTTTGAACCATGAAGCTTTCTTT.

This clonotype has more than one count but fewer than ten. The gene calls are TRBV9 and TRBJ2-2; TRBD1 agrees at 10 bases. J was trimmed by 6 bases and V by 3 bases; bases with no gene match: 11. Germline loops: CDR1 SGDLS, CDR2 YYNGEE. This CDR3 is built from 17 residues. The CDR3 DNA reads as TGTGCCAGCAGCGCCCACCCGGGACAGGGGTCGGCCGGGGAGCTGTTTTTT. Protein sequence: CASSAHPGQGSAGELFF.

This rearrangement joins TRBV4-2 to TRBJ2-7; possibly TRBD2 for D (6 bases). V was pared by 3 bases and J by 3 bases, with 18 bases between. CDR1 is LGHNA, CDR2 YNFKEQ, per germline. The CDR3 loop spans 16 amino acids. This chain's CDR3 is CASSQAGTPGIYEQYF. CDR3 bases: TGTGCCAGCAGCCAGGCCGGGACTCCGGGCATCTACGAGCAGTACTTC.

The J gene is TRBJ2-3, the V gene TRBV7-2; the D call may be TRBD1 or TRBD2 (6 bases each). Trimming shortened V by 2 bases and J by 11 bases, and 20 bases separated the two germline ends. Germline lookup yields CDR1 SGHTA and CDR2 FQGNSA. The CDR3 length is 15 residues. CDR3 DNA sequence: TGTGCCAGCAGCTTAAGGGGGAGCCCACTGGGGGGGCAGTATTTT. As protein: CASSLRGSPLGGQYF. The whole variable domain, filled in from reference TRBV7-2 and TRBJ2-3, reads GAGVSQSPSNKVTEKGKDVELRCDPISGHTALYWYRQSLGQGLEFLIYFQGNSAPDKSGLPSDRFSAERTGGSVSTLTIQRTQQEDSAVYLCASSLRGSPLGGQYFGPGTRLTVL.

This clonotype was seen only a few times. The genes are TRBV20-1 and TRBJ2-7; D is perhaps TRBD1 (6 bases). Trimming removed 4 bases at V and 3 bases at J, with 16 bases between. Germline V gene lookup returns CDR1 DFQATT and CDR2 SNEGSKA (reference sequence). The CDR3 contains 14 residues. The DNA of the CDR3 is TGCAGTGCTATCGACAGGTCTAACGGCTACGAGCAGTACTTC. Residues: CSAIDRSNGYEQYF.

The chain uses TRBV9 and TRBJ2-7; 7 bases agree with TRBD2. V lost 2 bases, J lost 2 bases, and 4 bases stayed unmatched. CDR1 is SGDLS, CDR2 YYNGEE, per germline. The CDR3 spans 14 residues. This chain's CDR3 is CASSVSSGTYEQYF. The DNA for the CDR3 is TGTGCCAGCAGCGTTTCTAGCGGAACCTACGAGCAGTACTTC.

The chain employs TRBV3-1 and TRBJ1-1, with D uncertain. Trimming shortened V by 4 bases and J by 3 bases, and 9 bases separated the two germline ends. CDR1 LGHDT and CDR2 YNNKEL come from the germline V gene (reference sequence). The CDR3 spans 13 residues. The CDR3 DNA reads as TGTGCCAGCAGCCCCTCGACTTACACTGAAGCTTTCTTT. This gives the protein CASSPSTYTEAFF. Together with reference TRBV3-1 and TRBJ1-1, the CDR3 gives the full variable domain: DTAVSQTPKYLVTQMGNDKSIKCEQNLGHDTMYWYKQDSKKFLKIMFSYNNKELIINETVPNRFSPKSPDKAHLNLHINSLELGDSAVYFCASSPSTYTEAFFGQGTRLTVV.

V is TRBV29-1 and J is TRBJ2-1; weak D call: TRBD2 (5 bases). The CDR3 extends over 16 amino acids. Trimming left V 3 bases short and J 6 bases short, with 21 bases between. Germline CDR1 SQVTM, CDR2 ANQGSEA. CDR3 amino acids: CSVEDPTSHTFNEQFF. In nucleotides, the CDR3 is TGCAGCGTTGAGGACCCTACTAGTCATACTTTCAATGAGCAGTTCTTC.

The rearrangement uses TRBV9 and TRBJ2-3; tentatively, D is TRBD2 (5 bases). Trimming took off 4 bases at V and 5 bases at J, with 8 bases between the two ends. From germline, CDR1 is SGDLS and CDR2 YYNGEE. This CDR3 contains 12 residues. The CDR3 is CASSPGLDTQYF. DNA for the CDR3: TGTGCCAGCAGCCCCGGACTAGATACGCAGTATTTT.

CDR3 amino acids: CASSAGLAGALYEQYF. CDR3 in DNA: TGTGCCAGCAGCGCGGGACTAGCGGGAGCCTTGTACGAGCAGTACTTC. The rearrangement links TRBV9 to TRBJ2-7; TRBD2 matches 14 bases. J was trimmed by 4 bases and V by 3 bases; bases with no gene match: 6. The CDR3 spans 16 residues. Germline assignment: CDR1 SGDLS and CDR2 YYNGEE.

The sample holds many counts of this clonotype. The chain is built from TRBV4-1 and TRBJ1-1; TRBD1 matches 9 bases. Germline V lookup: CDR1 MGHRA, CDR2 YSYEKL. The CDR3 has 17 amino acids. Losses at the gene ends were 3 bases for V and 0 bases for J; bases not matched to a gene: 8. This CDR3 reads CASSHPWTGDMNTEAFF. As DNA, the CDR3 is TGCGCCAGCAGCCATCCTTGGACAGGGGACATGAACACTGAAGCTTTCTTT.

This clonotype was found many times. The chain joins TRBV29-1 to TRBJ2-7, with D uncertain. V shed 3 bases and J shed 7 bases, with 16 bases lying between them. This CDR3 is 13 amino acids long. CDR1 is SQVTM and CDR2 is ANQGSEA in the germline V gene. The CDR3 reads CSVEFTTSEEQYF. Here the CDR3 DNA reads TGCAGCGTTGAGTTTACTACATCTGAGGAGCAGTACTTC.

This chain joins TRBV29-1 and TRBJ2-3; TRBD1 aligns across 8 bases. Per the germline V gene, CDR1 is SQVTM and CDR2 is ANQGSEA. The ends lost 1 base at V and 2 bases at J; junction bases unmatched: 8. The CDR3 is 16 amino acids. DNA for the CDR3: TGCAGCGTTGAAGGGGGGCAGGGGGCCGCCACAGATACGCAGTATTTT. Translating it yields CSVEGGQGAATDTQYF.

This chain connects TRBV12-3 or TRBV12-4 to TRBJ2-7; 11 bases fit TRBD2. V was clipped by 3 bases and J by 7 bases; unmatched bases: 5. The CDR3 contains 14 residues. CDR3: CASSFELAGEEQYF. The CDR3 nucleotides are TGTGCCAGCAGTTTTGAACTAGCGGGAGAAGAGCAGTACTTC.

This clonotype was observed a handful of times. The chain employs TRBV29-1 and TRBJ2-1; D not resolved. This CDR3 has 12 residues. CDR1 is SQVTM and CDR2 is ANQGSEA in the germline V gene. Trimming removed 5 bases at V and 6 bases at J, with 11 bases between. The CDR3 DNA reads TGCAGCGTTTTTTTGGAAGGCAATGAGCAGTTCTTC. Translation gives CSVFLEGNEQFF.

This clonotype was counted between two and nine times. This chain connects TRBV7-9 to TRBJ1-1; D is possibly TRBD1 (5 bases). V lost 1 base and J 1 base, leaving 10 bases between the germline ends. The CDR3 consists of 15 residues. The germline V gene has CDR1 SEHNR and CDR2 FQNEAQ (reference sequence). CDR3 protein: CASSLVRGENTEAFF. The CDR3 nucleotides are TGTGCCAGCAGCTTAGTAAGGGGAGAGAACACTGAAGCTTTCTTT.

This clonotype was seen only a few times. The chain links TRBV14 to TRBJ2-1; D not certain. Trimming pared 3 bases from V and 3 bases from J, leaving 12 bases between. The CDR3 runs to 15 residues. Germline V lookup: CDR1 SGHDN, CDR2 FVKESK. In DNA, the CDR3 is TGTGCCAGCAGCCAGCGCGCGGTAAGCTACAATGAGCAGTTCTTC. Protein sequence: CASSQRAVSYNEQFF.